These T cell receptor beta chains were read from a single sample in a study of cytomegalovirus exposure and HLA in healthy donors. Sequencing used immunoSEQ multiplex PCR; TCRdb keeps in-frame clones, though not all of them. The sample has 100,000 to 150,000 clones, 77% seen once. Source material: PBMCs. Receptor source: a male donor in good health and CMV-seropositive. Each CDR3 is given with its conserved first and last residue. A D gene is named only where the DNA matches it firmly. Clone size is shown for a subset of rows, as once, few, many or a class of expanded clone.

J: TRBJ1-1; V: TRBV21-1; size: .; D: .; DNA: TGTGCCAGCAGCAGGAACCCGCGGGACAGAGAAGCTTTCTTT; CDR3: CASSRNPRDREAFF
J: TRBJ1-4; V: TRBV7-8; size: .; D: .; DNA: TGTGCCAGCAGCCCCGTTCATGAAAAACTGTTTTTT; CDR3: CASSPVHEKLFF
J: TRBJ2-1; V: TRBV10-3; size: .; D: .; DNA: TGTGCCATCAGTGAAACAGCGGGTTCGTTCTACAATGAGCAGTTCTTC; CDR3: CAISETAGSFYNEQFF
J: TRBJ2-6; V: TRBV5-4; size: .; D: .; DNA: TGTGCCAGCAGCTTCCGTTCTGGGGCCAACGTCCTGACTTTC; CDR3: CASSFRSGANVLTF
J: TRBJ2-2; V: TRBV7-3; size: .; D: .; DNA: TGTGCCAGCAGCCCTCCAGGGTACACCGGGGAGCTGTTTTTT; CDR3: CASSPPGYTGELFF
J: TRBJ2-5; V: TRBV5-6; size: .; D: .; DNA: TGTGCCAGCAGCTGGGCGAGTGGCCAAGAGACCCAGTACTTC; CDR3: CASSWASGQETQYF
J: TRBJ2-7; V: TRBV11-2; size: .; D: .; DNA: TGTGCCAGCAGTTACATTACAGGGATAGACGAGCAGTACTTC; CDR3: CASSYITGIDEQYF
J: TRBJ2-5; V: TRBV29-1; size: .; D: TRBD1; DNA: TGCAGCGTTGGAGGGGGACAGGGGGCGTGGGAGACCCAGTACTTC; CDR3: CSVGGGQGAWETQYF
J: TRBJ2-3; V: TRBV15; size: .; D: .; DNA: TGTGCCACCGCCTTTGGGCCCACAGATACGCAGTATTTT; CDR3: CATAFGPTDTQYF
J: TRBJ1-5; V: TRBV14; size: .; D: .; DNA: TGTGCCAGCAGCCAGGCGCAGGGCAGGCTCCATTTT; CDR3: CASSQAQGRLHF
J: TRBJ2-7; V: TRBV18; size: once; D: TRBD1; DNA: TGTGCCAGCTCATGGGACAGGGACGAGCAGTACTTC; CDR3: CASSWDRDEQYF
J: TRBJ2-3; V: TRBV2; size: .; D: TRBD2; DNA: TGTGCCAATTCAAAAGCTAGCGGGGGCCTAACAGATACGCAGTATTTT; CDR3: CANSKASGGLTDTQYF
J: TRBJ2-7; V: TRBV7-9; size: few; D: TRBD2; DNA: TGTTCCAGCTTAAAGACGGGGGGCTACGAGCAGTACTTC; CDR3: CSSLKTGGYEQYF
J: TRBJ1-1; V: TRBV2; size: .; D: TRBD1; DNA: TGTGCCACCCGAGGAGGACAGGGGGTCACGAACACTGAAGCTTTCTTT; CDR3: CATRGGQGVTNTEAFF
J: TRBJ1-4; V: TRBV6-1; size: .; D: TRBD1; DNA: TGTGCCAGCAGTCTGACAGGGGGGGAAGAAAAACTGTTTTTT; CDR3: CASSLTGGEEKLFF
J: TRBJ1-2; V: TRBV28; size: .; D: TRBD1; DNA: TGTGCCAGCAGCACGACAGGGAATGGCTACACCTTC; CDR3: CASSTTGNGYTF
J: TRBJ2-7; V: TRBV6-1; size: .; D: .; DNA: TGTGCCAGCAGTGACCAGTCAAGGACAGAAGGGTACGAGCAGTACTTC; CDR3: CASSDQSRTEGYEQYF
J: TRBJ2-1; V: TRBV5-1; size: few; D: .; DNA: TGCGCCAGCAGCTTGGCGCTTCAGCTTAACCAGGATGAGCAGTTCTTC; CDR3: CASSLALQLNQDEQFF
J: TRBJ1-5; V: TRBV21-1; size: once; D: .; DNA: TGTGCCAGCAGCCGGGACAGGGGGACTTATAGCAATCGGGGGCATTTT; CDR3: CASSRDRGTYSNRGHF
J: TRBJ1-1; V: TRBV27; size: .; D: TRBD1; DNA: TGTGCCAGCAGACCACAGGGGACGGGCATGAACACTGAAGCTTTCTTT; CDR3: CASRPQGTGMNTEAFF
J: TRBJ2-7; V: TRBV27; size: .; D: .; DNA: TGTGCCAGCAGTTTATCGGGGGGTATGCGGGAGCAGTACTTC; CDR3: CASSLSGGMREQYF
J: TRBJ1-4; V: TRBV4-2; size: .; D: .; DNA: TGTGCCAGCAGCCAAACGACAGACAGAATTAATGAAAAACTGTTTTTT; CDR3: CASSQTTDRINEKLFF
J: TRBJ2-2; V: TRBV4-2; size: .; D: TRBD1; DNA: TGTGCCAGCAGCCGAAAAGGTGACAGGGTCACCGGGGAGCTGTTTTTT; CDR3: CASSRKGDRVTGELFF
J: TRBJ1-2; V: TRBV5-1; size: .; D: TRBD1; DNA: TGCGCCAGCACCCCGACGGACAGGGATCATTGGGTCTATGGCTACACCTTC; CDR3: CASTPTDRDHWVYGYTF
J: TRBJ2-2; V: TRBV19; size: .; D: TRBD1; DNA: TGTGCCAGTAGGGGACAGGGTTACACCGGGGAGCTGTTTTTT; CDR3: CASRGQGYTGELFF
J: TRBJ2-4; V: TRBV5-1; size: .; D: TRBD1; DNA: TGCGCCAGCCGTGAGCAGGGGGCGGATAACAGTCAGTACTTC; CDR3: CASREQGADNSQYF
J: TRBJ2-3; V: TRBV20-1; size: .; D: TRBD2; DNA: TGCAGTGCCCCCCTTGGGGGGGCGCAGTATTTT; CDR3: CSAPLGGAQYF
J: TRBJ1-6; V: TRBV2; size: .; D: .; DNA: TGTGCCAGCAGTCACAGGTACTCCAATTCACCCCTCCACTTT; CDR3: CASSHRYSNSPLHF
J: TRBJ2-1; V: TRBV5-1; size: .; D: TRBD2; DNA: TGCGCCAGCAGCTTGGGCGGGAGTTCCTACAATGAGCAGTTCTTC; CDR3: CASSLGGSSYNEQFF
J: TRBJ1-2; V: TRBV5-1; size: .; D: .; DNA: TGCGCCAGCACCCCAGGGGATGGTTTCGGCTACACCTTC; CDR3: CASTPGDGFGYTF
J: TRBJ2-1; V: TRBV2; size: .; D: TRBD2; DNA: TGTGCCAGCAGCGAGCGGGGGGGCCATTCCTACAATGAGCAGTTCTTC; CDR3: CASSERGGHSYNEQFF
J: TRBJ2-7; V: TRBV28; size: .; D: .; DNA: TGTGCCAGCAGTATATTGGGTCAGGCCAGGAACGAGCAGTACTTC; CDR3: CASSILGQARNEQYF
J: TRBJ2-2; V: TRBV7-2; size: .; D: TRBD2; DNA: TGTGCCAGCAGCTTAGGCGGGGGGGCTAACACCGGGGAGCTGTTTTTT; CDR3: CASSLGGGANTGELFF
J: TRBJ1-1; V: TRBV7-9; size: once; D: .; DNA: TGTGCCAGCGCGAGTCAGGTATGGGACACTGAAGCTTTCTTT; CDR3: CASASQVWDTEAFF
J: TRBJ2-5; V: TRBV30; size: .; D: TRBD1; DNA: TGTGCCTGGAGGGGACAGGGTTTACAGGAGACCCAGTACTTC; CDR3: CAWRGQGLQETQYF
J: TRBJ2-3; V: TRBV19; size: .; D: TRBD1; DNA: TGTGCCATTTCAAGACAGGGGACTCACGATACGCAGTATTTT; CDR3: CAISRQGTHDTQYF
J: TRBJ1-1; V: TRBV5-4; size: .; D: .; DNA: TGTGCCAGCAGCCTTGGGGCCGGCACAGGGAACACTGAAGCTTTCTTT; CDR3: CASSLGAGTGNTEAFF
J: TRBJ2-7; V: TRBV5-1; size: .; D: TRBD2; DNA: TGCGCCAGCAGCTTAGCTAGCGGTGGAAACGAGCAGTACTTC; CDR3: CASSLASGGNEQYF
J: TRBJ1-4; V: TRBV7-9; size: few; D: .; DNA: TGTGCCAGCAGCTCCGGGGCCGGGGGTGAAAAACTGTTTTTT; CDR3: CASSSGAGGEKLFF
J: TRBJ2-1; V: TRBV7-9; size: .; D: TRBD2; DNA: TGTGCCAGCAGCCCAACTGCCGGGACTAGCGGGAGTAATGAGCAGTTCTTC; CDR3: CASSPTAGTSGSNEQFF
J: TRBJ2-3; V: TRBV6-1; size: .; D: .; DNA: TGTGCCAGCAGCCCAGACACAGATACGCAGTATTTT; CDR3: CASSPDTDTQYF
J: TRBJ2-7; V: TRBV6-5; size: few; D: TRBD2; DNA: TGTGCCAGCAGTAAAGCGGGGAACTCCTACGAGCAGTACTTC; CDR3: CASSKAGNSYEQYF
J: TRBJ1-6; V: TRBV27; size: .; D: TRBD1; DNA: TGTGCCAGCAGCCGGGACAGAGGCTATTCACCCCTCCACTTT; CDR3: CASSRDRGYSPLHF
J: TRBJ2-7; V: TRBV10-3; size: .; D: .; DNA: TGTGCCATCAGTGCCTTAGCTAGCTCTCCCTCCTACGAGCAGTACTTC; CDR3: CAISALASSPSYEQYF
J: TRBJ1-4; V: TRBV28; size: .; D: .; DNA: TGTGCCAGCAGTTTATTAGGCGGAGGTGCAGTTGAAAAACTGTTTTTT; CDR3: CASSLLGGGAVEKLFF
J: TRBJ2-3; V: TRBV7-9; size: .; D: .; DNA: TGTGCCAGCAGCTTAGTAGCCGACACAGATACGCAGTATTTT; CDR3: CASSLVADTDTQYF
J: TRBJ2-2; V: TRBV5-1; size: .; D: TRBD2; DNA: TGCGCCAGCAGCTTGGTTTGGCGGGAGGGGCACACCGGGGAGCTGTTTTTT; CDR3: CASSLVWREGHTGELFF